Here is one T cell receptor beta chain with its context. Its antigen is not identified. These data originate in a study of cytotoxic CD8 clonotypes in ibrutinib-treated CLL. Study outcomes and limitations: Progressing patients had sampling times that differed from those of sustained-remission patients.

Here immunoSEQ multiplex PCR was the method, and the copy in TCRdb shows in-frame clones only, minus some. The table includes approximately 84,000 clones, 86% detected once. This specimen consisted of PBMCs, obtained before ibrutinib treatment. The source is a human donor with chronic lymphocytic leukemia.

CDR3 region: CASSPRTSGTDTQYF. CDR3 sequence (DNA): TGTGCCAGCAGTCCCAGGACTAGCGGCACAGATACGCAGTATTTT. The chain uses TRBV7-6 and TRBJ2-3; 9 nucleotides agree with TRBD2. This CDR3 is 15 amino acids long. With V trimmed by 6 bases and J by 1 base, 5 bases remained unmatched. Germline-derived CDR1 and CDR2 are SGHVS and FNYEAQ.